The 21 T cell receptor beta chains below come from one sample, sequenced in a study of post-analysis software for immune sequencing data. Findings of the study overall: Elevated frequency relative to controls characterized about 5 TRBV segments in patients, TRBV5-6, TRBV5-1 and TRBV20-1 among them.

Each TCR beta cDNA library carried unique molecular identifiers. TCRdb ran MiXCR on the PCR reads and lists one entry per CDR3 protein. This sample has approximately 630,000 distinct CDR3 sequences, with roughly three fifths found just once. These receptors have no identified antigens. The sample was blood. All receptors come from a girl aged 2 to 9 with multiple sclerosis.

The chain employs TRBV5-5 and TRBJ2-7; no clear D. Near its end, the DNA agrees better with TRBJ2-5, so the J call may be wrong. The CDR3 runs 13 residues. Germline CDR1 reads SGHKS; CDR2 reads YYEKEE (reference sequence). The CDR3 sequence is CASSLVNVGTQYF. The CDR3 bases are TGTGCCAGCAGCTTGGTCAACGTGGGGACCCAGTACTTC.

The chain carries TRBV5-1 and TRBJ2-1; TRBD2 aligns across 9 bases. J lost 4 bases, V lost 4 bases, and 3 bases had no gene match. This CDR3 region has 14 residues. Germline CDR1 is SGHRS and CDR2 is YFSETQ. DNA of the CDR3: TGCGCCAGCAGCCGGCGGGAGGGATACAATGAGCAGTTCTTC. Its translation: CASSRREGYNEQFF.

The rearrangement joins TRBV6-1 to TRBJ1-2; D is perhaps TRBD1 (5 bases). CDR3 length equals 14 residues. V lost 1 base and J lost 2, with 8 bases in between. Germline CDR1 is MNHNS and CDR2 is SASEGT. CDR3 sequence (DNA): TGTGCCAGCAGTGAAGAGGGACGGAACTATGGCTACACCTTC. The encoded protein is CASSEEGRNYGYTF.

With regard to this clonotype: The junction does not match germline at one end; this may be a read error. The V call is TRBV6-6, the J call TRBJ2-7, with D possibly TRBD1 on 6 matching bases. Germline CDR1 MNHNY, CDR2 SVGAGI (reference sequence). This CDR3 spans 15 amino acids. The CDR3, as DNA: TGTGCCAGCAGTTACTCGGCATCGGGACAATACGGGCAGTACTTC. Translation gives CASSYSASGQYGQYF.

This chain uses TRBV2 with TRBJ2-7; 10 bases are shared with TRBD2. V shed 8 bases and J 5 bases; nucleotides not matched to a gene: 12. This CDR3 spans 15 amino acids. Germline CDR1 reads SNHLY; CDR2 reads FYNNEI. The CDR3 DNA follows: TGTGCCAGCTGGGGGCCCAGCGGGAGGGGAGACGAGCAGTACTTC. Amino acids: CASWGPSGRGDEQYF.

The chain links TRBV20-1 to TRBJ2-1; D is possibly TRBD1 (6 bases). V dropped 6 bases and J dropped 0 bases, with 12 bases sitting between them. Germline-derived CDR1 and CDR2 are DFQATT and SNEGSKA (reference sequence). CDR3 length: 14 residues. The DNA of the CDR3 is TGCAGTGCCCTACAGGGTCGCTCCTACAATGAGCAGTTCTTC. Encoded protein: CSALQGRSYNEQFF.

The CDR3 DNA is TGTGCCAGCAGCCAAGATCGGCGAGCGGGAGGAGGCTACGAGCAGTACTTC. Translating gives CASSQDRRAGGGYEQYF. The genes are TRBV4-2 and TRBJ2-7; 9 nucleotides align to TRBD2. V shed 0 bases and J 3 bases; nucleotides not matched to a gene: 9. Germline lookup yields CDR1 LGHNA and CDR2 YNFKEQ. The CDR3 runs 17 residues.

The chain is built from TRBV5-1 and TRBJ2-7; TRBD2 is a possible D gene (6 bases). Trimming removed 7 bases at V and 3 bases at J, with 26 bases between. Per germline, CDR1 SGHRS and CDR2 YFSETQ. This CDR3 is 17 amino acids long. Here the CDR3 DNA reads TGCGCCAGCCGCCCATTTATATTAGCGGAGAACCTCTACGAGCAGTACTTC. Translation: CASRPFILAENLYEQYF.

The chain employs TRBV7-9 and TRBJ1-4, with 12 positions matching TRBD1. Germline V gives CDR1 SEHNR, CDR2 FQNEAQ (reference sequence). J gave up 3 bases and V 7 bases, and 3 bases lay outside the gene matches. The CDR3 is 15 residues long. CDR3 sequence (DNA): TGTGCCAGCACAGGGACAGGGGGCCCTAATGAAAAACTGTTTTTT. Protein product: CASTGTGGPNEKLFF.

The genes are TRBV3-1 and TRBJ2-3; no definite D call. V lost 4 bases, J lost 3 bases, and 8 bases lay in between. The CDR3 is 13 amino acids. Germline V lookup: CDR1 LGHDT, CDR2 YNNKEL (reference sequence). The CDR3 protein is CASSPDFTDTQYF. In DNA, the CDR3 is TGTGCCAGCAGCCCAGATTTTACAGATACGCAGTATTTT.

This clonotype was observed once. At one end, the junction sequence differs from germline, possibly due to a read error. The chain links TRBV20-1 to TRBJ2-1; 7 bases are shared with TRBD1. Looked up from germline, CDR1 is DFQATT and CDR2 is SNEGSKA (reference sequence). This CDR3 is built from 14 residues. CDR3 DNA: TGTAGTGCTAGTGGGGGACAGCTGGGTAATGAGCAGTTCTTC. It is translated as CSASGGQLGNEQFF.

In its sample, this clonotype was seen a few times. The rearrangement links TRBV6-5 to TRBJ2-5; D is unclear. Germline CDR1 reads MNHEY; CDR2 reads SVGAGI. The CDR3 contains 14 residues. V lost 2 bases and J lost 5, with 12 bases in between. The chain's CDR3 is CASSYLAAPETQYF. Here the CDR3 DNA reads TGTGCCAGCAGTTACCTCGCTGCCCCGGAGACCCAGTACTTC.

The DNA for the CDR3 is TGCAGTGCTAGACAGCCCTCAGATACGCAGTATTTT. Protein: CSARQPSDTQYF. The chain is built from TRBV20-1 and TRBJ2-3; D is unresolved. This CDR3 is 12 amino acids long. CDR1 is DFQATT and CDR2 is SNEGSKA in the germline V gene (reference sequence). Trimming shortened V by 2 bases and J by 4 bases, and 7 bases separated the two germline ends.

This clonotype was found a few times. J is TRBJ2-3 and V is TRBV11-2, with 10 nucleotides matching TRBD1. The CDR3 is made up of 16 amino acids. V lost 4 bases, J lost 3 bases, and 7 bases stayed unmatched. The V gene's germline CDR1 is SGHAT and CDR2 FQNNGV. The CDR3 DNA follows: TGTGCCAGCAGCTATCGGGACAGGGGTTCGACAGATACGCAGTATTTT. It specifies CASSYRDRGSTDTQYF.

V usage is TRBV29-1 and J usage is TRBJ2-5; 8 bases align to TRBD2. Germline CDR1 is SQVTM and CDR2 is ANQGSEA. V shed 6 bases, J shed 5 bases, and the junction held 11 bases outside the gene matches. This CDR3 region has 14 residues. CDR3 sequence reads: CSVDDRTSSETQYF. CDR3 bases: TGCAGCGTCGACGACAGGACTAGCAGTGAGACCCAGTACTTC. The full variable domain, its missing parts supplied by reference TRBV29-1 and TRBJ2-5, is SAVISQKPSRDICQRGTSLTIQCQVDSQVTMMFWYRQQPGQSLTLIATANQGSEATYESGFVIDKFPISRPNLTFSTLTVSNMSPEDSSIYLCSVDDRTSSETQYFGPGTRLLVL.

The chain has TRBV7-8 and TRBJ2-6; 9 positions agree with TRBD1. The V gene's germline CDR1 is SGHVS and CDR2 FQNEAQ. J was trimmed by 0 bases and V by 1 base; bases with no gene match: 10. There are 20 residues in the CDR3. CDR3 protein: CASSLGGTGGSFSGANVLTF. DNA of the CDR3: TGTGCCAGCAGCTTAGGGGGAACAGGGGGCTCCTTCTCTGGGGCCAACGTCCTGACTTTC. Full variable domain (missing parts from reference TRBV7-8 and TRBJ2-6): GAGVSQSPRYKVAKRGQDVALRCDPISGHVSLFWYQQALGQGPEFLTYFQNEAQLDKSGLPSDRFFAERPEGSVSTLKIQRTQQEDSAVYLCASSLGGTGGSFSGANVLTFGAGSRLTVL.

The V and J genes are TRBV14 and TRBJ1-4; perhaps TRBD1 as D (5 bases). This CDR3 comprises 15 residues. CDR1 is SGHDN and CDR2 is FVKESK in the germline V gene. Trimming shortened V by 3 bases and J by 0 bases, and 8 bases separated the two germline ends. As DNA, the CDR3 is TGTGCCAGCAGCCACCACAGGTCAACTAATGAAAAACTGTTTTTT. This sequence encodes CASSHHRSTNEKLFF.

The gene calls are TRBV20-1 and TRBJ2-1, with 14 bases matching TRBD2. The J segment lost 0 bases and the V segment lost 2 bases, leaving 12 bases of the junction unmatched. From germline, CDR1 is DFQATT and CDR2 SNEGSKA (reference sequence). This CDR3 is built from 20 residues. CDR3 bases: TGCAGTGCTAGACCCCTAAGAGCCGGGACTAGCGGGAGCTCCTACAATGAGCAGTTCTTC. Its translation: CSARPLRAGTSGSSYNEQFF.

The chain is built from TRBV5-1 and TRBJ2-5; TRBD2 is a possible D gene (5 bases). Trimming shortened V by 6 bases and J by 0 bases, and 12 bases separated the two germline ends. Germline CDR1 is SGHRS and CDR2 is YFSETQ. This CDR3 is built from 14 residues. CDR3 DNA: TGCGCCAGCAACTCGGGGATGGACCAAGAGACCCAGTACTTC. Protein: CASNSGMDQETQYF.

The sample holds a few counts of this clonotype. The chain is built from TRBV20-1 and TRBJ1-1; 7 bases map to TRBD1. The ends lost 3 bases at V and 0 bases at J; junction bases unmatched: 4. CDR3 length: 14 amino acids. The germline V gene has CDR1 DFQATT and CDR2 SNEGSKA (reference sequence). CDR3 loop: CSARRQGLNTEAFF. CDR3 in DNA: TGCAGTGCTAGGAGACAGGGCCTGAACACTGAAGCTTTCTTT.

This sequence joins TRBV29-1 and TRBJ1-1; TRBD1 might be the D (5 bases). CDR1 is SQVTM, CDR2 ANQGSEA, per germline. There are 13 residues in the CDR3. Trimming took 2 bases from V and 4 from J, leaving 11 bases between them. As DNA, the CDR3 is TGCAGCGTTGAATACGCGGGGGGCACTGAAGCTTTCTTT. Amino acid sequence: CSVEYAGGTEAFF. Looking up the rest from reference TRBV29-1 and TRBJ1-1 gives the full variable domain: SAVISQKPSRDICQRGTSLTIQCQVDSQVTMMFWYRQQPGQSLTLIATANQGSEATYESGFVIDKFPISRPNLTFSTLTVSNMSPEDSSIYLCSVEYAGGTEAFFGQGTRLTVV.